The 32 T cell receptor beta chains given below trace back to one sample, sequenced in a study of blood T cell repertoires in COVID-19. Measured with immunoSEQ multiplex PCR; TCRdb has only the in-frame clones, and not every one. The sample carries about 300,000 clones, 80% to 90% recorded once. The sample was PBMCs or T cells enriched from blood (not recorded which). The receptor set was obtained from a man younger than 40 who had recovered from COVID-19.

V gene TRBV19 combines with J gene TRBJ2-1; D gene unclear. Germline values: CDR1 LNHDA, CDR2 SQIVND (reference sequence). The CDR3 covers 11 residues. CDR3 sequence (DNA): TGTTTTCCTTCTGAGCACAATGAGCAGTTCTTC. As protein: CFPSEHNEQFF.

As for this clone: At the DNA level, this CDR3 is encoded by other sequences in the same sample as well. CDR3 sequence: CSVEGTSYEQYF. CDR3 nucleotide sequence: TGCAGCGTTGAAGGAACTTCCTACGAGCAGTACTTC. V usage is TRBV29-1 and J usage is TRBJ2-7, with unresolved D. The CDR3 contains 12 residues. The germline V gene encodes CDR1 SQVTM and CDR2 ANQGSEA. Deletions cut 1 base from V and 1 base from J, with 5 bases between.

In DNA, the CDR3 is TGTGCCAGCAGCGTAACAGTGGGGACTAGCGGGAGGATAATGGTTAATGAGCAGTTCTTC. It codes for CASSVTVGTSGRIMVNEQFF. The gene calls are TRBV9 and TRBJ2-1; 15 bases fit TRBD2. CDR1 SGDLS and CDR2 YYNGEE come from the germline V gene. The CDR3 is made up of 20 amino acids. The trim removed 1 base at V and 7 bases at J, leaving 15 bases unmatched. The whole variable domain, remainder taken from reference TRBV9 and TRBJ2-1, is DSGVTQTPKHLITATGQRVTLRCSPRSGDLSVYWYQQSLDQGLQFLIQYYNGEERAKGNILERFSAQQFPDLHSELNLSSLELGDSALYFCASSVTVGTSGRIMVNEQFFGPGTRLTVL.

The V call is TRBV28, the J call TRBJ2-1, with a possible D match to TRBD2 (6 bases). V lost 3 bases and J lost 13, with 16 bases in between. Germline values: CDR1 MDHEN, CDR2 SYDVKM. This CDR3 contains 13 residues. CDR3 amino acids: CASSFPVAGLQFF. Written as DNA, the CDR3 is TGTGCCAGCAGTTTCCCCGTCGCGGGACTCCAGTTCTTC.

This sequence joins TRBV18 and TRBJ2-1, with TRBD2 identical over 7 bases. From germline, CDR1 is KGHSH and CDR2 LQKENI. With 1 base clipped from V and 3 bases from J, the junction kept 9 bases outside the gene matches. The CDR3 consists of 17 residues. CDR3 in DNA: TGTGCCAGCTCACCACTCGGCCATAGCGGGTACTACAATGAGCAGTTCTTC. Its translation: CASSPLGHSGYYNEQFF.

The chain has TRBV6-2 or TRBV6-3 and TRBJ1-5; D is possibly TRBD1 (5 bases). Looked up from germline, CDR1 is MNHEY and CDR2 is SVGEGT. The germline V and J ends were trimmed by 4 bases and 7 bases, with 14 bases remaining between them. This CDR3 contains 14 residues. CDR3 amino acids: CASSWGGMVQPQHF. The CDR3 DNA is TGTGCCAGCAGTTGGGGGGGGATGGTGCAGCCCCAGCATTTT.

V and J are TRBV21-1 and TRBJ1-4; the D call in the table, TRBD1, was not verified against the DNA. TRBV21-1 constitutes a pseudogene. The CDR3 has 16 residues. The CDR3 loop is CASSLQGTGVNEKLFF. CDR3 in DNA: TGTGCCAGCAGCTTACAGGGGACAGGGGTTAATGAAAAACTGTTTTTT.

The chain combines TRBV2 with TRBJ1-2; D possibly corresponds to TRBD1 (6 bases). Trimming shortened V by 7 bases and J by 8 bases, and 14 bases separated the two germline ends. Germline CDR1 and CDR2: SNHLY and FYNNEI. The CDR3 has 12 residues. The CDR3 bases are TGTGCCAGCACAGGGGTCCTTAAGGGCTACACCTTC. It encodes CASTGVLKGYTF.

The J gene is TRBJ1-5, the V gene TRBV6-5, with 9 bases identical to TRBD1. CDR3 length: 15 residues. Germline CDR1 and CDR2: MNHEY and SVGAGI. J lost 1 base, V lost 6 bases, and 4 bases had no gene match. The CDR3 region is CASRTGTGSNQPQHF. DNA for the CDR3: TGTGCCAGCAGGACCGGGACAGGGAGCAATCAGCCCCAGCATTTT.

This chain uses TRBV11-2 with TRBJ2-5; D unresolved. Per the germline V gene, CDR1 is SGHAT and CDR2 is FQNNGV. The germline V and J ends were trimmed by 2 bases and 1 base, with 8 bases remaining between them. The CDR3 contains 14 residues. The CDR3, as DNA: TGTGCCAGCAGCTTATCTCTGGCCCAAGAGACCCAGTACTTC. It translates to CASSLSLAQETQYF.

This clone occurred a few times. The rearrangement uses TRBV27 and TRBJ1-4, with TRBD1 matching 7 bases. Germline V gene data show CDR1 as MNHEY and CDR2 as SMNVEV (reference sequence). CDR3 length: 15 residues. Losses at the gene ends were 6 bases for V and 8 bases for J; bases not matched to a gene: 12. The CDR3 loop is CASRSYRGVREKLFF. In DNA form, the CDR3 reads TGTGCCAGCAGGTCTTACAGGGGCGTTCGGGAAAAACTGTTTTTT.

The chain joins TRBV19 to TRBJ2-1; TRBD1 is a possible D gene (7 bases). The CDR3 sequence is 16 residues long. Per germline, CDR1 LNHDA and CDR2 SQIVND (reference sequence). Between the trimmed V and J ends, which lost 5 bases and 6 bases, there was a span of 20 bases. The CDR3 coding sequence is TGTGCCAGTAGTTTGGGGGGACAGCTTAGGGCCAATGAGCAGTTCTTC. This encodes CASSLGGQLRANEQFF.

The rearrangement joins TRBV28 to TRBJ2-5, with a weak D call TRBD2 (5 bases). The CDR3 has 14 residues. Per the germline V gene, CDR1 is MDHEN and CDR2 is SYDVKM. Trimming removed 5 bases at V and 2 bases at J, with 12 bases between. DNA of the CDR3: TGTGCCAGCAGTCCCAGGACTTATCAAGAGACCCAGTACTTC. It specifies CASSPRTYQETQYF.

The CDR3 sequence: CACQGYGGELFF. CDR3 in DNA: TGTGCCTGCCAGGGTTACGGCGGGGAGCTGTTTTTT. The chain carries TRBV19 and TRBJ2-2; a possible D gene is TRBD1 (5 bases). The CDR3 extends over 12 amino acids. The germline V and J ends were trimmed by 11 bases and 7 bases, with 14 bases remaining between them. Germline V lookup: CDR1 LNHDA, CDR2 SQIVND (reference sequence).

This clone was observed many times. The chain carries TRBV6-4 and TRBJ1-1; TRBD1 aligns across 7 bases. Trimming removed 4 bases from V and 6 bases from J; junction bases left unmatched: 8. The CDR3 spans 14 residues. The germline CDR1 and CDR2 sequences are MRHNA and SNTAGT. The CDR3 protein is CASSVGQEASEAFF. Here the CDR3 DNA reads TGTGCCAGCAGTGTCGGACAGGAGGCGTCTGAAGCTTTCTTT.

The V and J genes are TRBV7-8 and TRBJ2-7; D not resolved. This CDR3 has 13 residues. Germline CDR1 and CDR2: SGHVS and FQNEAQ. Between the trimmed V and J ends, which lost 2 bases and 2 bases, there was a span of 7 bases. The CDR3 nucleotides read TGTGCCAGCAGCTTACAGACTGCCTACGAGCAGTACTTC. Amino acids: CASSLQTAYEQYF.

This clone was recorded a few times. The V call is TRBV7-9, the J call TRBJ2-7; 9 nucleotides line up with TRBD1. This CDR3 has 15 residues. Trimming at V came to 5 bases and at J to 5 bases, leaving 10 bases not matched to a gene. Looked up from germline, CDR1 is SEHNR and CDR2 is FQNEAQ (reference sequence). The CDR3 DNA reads TGTGCCAGCAGCACAAAACTGGACAGGGGCCACGAGCAGTACTTC. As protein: CASSTKLDRGHEQYF.

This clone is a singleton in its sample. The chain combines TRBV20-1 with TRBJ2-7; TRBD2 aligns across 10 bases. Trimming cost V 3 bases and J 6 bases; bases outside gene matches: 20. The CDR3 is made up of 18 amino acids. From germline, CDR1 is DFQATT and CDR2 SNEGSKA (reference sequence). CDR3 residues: CSASPRKERGGLPAEQYF. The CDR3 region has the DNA TGCAGTGCTAGTCCCCGCAAGGAGCGGGGGGGCCTTCCAGCCGAGCAGTACTTC.

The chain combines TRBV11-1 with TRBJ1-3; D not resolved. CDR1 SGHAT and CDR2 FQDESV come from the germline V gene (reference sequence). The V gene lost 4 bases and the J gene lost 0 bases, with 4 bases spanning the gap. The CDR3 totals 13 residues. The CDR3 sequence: CASSSVSGNTIYF. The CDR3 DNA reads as TGTGCCAGCAGCTCCGTCTCTGGAAACACCATATATTTT.

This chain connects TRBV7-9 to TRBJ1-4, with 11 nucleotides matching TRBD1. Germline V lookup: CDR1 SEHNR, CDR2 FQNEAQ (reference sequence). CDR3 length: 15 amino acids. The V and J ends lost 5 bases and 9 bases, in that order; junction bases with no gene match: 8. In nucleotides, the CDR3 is TGTGCCAGCAGCCCATGGGACAGGGGGACGCAAAAACTGTTTTTT. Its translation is CASSPWDRGTQKLFF.

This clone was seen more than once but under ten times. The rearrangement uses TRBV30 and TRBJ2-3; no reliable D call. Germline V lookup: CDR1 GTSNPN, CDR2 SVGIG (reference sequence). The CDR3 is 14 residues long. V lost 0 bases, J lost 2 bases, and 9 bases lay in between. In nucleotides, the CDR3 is TGTGCCTGGAGTGTACTCGAAACCACAGATACGCAGTATTTT. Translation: CAWSVLETTDTQYF. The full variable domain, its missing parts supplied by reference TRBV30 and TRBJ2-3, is SQTIHQWPATLVQPVGSPLSLECTVEGTSNPNLYWYRQAAGRGLQLLFYSVGIGQISSEVPQNLSASRPQDRQFILSSKKLLLSDSGFYLCAWSVLETTDTQYFGPGTRLTVL.

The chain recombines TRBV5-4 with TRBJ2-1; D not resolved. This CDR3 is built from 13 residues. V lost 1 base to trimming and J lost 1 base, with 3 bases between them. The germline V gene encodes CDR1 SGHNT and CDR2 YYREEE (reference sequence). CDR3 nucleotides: TGTGCCAGCAGCTTGCCTTCCTACAATGAGCAGTTCTTC. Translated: CASSLPSYNEQFF.

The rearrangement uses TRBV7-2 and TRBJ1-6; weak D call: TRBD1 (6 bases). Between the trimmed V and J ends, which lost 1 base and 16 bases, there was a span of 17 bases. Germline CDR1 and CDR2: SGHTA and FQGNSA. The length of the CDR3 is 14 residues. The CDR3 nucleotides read TGTGCCAGCAGCTTAGTGGAAGGGACACCTCGTCTCCACTTT. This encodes CASSLVEGTPRLHF.

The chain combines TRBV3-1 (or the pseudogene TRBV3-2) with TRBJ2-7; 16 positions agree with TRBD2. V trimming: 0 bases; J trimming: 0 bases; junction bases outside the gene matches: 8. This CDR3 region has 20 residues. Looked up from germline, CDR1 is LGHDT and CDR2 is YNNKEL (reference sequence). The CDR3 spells CASSQDWGLAGGRSSYEQYF. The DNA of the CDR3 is TGTGCCAGCAGCCAAGATTGGGGACTAGCGGGGGGGAGGAGCTCCTACGAGCAGTACTTC.

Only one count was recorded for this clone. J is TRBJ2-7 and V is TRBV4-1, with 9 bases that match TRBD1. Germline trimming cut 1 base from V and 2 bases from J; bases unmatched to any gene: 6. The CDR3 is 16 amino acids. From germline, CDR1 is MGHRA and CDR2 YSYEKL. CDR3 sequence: CASSQGAQGATYEQYF. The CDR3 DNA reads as TGCGCCAGCAGCCAAGGCGCACAGGGGGCAACCTACGAGCAGTACTTC.

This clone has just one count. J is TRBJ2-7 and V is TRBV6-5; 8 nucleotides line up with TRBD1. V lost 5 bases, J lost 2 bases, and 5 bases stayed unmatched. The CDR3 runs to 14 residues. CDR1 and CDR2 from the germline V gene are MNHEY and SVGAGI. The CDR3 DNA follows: TGTGCCAGCAGTCCCCGGACAGGGACCTACGAGCAGTACTTC. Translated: CASSPRTGTYEQYF.

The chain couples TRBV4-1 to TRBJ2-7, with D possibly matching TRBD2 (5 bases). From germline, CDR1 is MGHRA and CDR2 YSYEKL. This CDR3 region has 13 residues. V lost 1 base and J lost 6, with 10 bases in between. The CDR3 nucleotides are TGCGCCAGCAGCCAAGGGACTTTTCCCGAGCAGTACTTC. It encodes CASSQGTFPEQYF.

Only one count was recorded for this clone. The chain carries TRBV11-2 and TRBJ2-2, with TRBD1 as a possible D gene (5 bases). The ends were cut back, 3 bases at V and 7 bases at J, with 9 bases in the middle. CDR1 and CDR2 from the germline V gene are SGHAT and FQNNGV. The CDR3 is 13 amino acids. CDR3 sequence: CASSLDTRGELFF. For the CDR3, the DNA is TGTGCCAGCAGCTTGGACACGCGCGGGGAGCTGTTTTTT.

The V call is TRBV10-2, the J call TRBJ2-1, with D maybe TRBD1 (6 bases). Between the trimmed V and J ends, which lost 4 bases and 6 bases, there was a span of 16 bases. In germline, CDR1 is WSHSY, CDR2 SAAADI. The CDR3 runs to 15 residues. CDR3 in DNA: TGCGCCAGCAGTGGAACAGGGTCGTCTTTCAATGAGCAGTTCTTC. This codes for CASSGTGSSFNEQFF.

The CDR3 here is CASSFLVGSGPGGELFF. CDR3 in DNA: TGTGCCAGCAGCTTCCTCGTCGGTAGCGGCCCCGGGGGGGAGCTGTTTTTT. The J gene is TRBJ2-2, the V gene TRBV11-2; TRBD2 might be the D (6 bases). V was cut by 3 bases and J by 8 bases, with 22 bases left in between. CDR3 length: 17 residues. Germline V gives CDR1 SGHAT, CDR2 FQNNGV.

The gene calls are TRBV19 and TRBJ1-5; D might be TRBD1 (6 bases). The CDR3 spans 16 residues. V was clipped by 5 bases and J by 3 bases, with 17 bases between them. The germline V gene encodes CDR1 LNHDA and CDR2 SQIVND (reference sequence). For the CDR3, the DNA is TGTGCCAGTAGTTTCCCTAGTGGGGGCTACAATCAGCCCCAGCATTTT. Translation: CASSFPSGGYNQPQHF. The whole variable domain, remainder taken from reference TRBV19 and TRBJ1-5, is DGGITQSPKYLFRKEGQNVTLSCEQNLNHDAMYWYRQDPGQGLRLIYYSQIVNDFQKGDIAEGYSVSREKKESFPLTVTSAQKNPTAFYLCASSFPSGGYNQPQHFGDGTRLSIL.

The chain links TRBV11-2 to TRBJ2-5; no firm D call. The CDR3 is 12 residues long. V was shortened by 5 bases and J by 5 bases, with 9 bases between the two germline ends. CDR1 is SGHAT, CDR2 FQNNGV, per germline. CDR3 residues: CASSHQWETQYF. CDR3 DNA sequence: TGTGCCAGCAGCCACCAGTGGGAGACCCAGTACTTC.